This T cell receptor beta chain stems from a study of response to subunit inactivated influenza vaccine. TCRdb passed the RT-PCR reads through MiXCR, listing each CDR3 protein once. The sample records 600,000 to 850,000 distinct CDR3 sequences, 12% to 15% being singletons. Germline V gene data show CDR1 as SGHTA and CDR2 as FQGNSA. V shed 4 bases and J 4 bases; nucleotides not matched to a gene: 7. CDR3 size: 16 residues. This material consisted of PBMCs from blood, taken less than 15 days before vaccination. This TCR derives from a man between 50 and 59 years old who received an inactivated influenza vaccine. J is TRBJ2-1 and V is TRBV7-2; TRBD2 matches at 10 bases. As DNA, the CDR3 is TGTGCCAGCAGCTCAGTAGCGGGGGGATTTTACAATGAGCAGTTCTTC. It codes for CASSSVAGGFYNEQFF.